Below, 23 T cell receptor beta chains from the same sample are listed, as sequenced in a study of T cell responses to AZD1222 COVID-19 vaccine. Repertoires were generated with immunoSEQ multiplex PCR, while TCRdb's copy carries only in-frame clones and drops some. The table shows some 130,000 clones, with just over 90% occurring only once. The sequencing here drew on peripheral blood, taken 28 days after the second AZD1222 dose. All receptors come from an adult who received the AZD1222 COVID-19 vaccine.

This clone has only a few counts. The V gene is TRBV12-3 or TRBV12-4, the J gene TRBJ2-2; no firm D call. The CDR3 contains 11 residues. Between the trimmed V and J ends, which lost 8 bases and 6 bases, there was a span of 7 bases. DNA for the CDR3: TGTGCCAGCCGGACCCCCGGGGAGCTGTTTTTT. It translates to CASRTPGELFF.

The chain has TRBV6-5 and TRBJ1-5, with 8 bases matching TRBD1. This CDR3 comprises 14 residues. V trimming: 4 bases; J trimming: 7 bases; junction bases outside the gene matches: 6. Germline-derived CDR1 and CDR2 are MNHEY and SVGAGI. The CDR3 is CASSSRPGGQPQHF. CDR3 bases: TGTGCCAGCAGTTCCCGACCAGGGGGCCAGCCCCAGCATTTT.

The chain has TRBV9 and TRBJ1-3; 9 bases fit TRBD1. After removal of 4 bases from V and 9 bases from J, the junction contained 8 bases not matched to a gene. This CDR3 is built from 14 residues. Germline CDR1 SGDLS, CDR2 YYNGEE. Here the CDR3 DNA reads TGTGCCAGCAGCTCGGGACAGGGTGATATCACCATATATTTT. It yields the protein CASSSGQGDITIYF.

Written as DNA, the CDR3 is TGTGCCACCAGTGACATGGCAGGCCACGCTCAGCCCCAGCATTTT. Translating gives CATSDMAGHAQPQHF. The chain has TRBV24-1 and TRBJ1-5; D not certain. V shed 4 bases and J shed 6 bases, with 15 bases lying between them. CDR1 KGHDR and CDR2 SFDVKD come from the germline V gene. The CDR3 covers 15 residues.

The chain uses TRBV6-5 and TRBJ1-4; no reliable D call. The germline gives CDR1 MNHEY, CDR2 SVGAGI. V was pared by 0 bases and J by 6 bases, with 11 bases between. The CDR3 loop spans 15 amino acids. CDR3 nucleotides: TGTGCCAGCAGTTACTCGATGGGATTATATGAAAAACTGTTTTTT. Translated, it gives CASSYSMGLYEKLFF.

The J gene is TRBJ2-2, the V gene TRBV30, with D uncertain. V was shortened by 0 bases and J by 0 bases, with 5 bases between the two germline ends. Germline values: CDR1 GTSNPN, CDR2 SVGIG (reference sequence). The CDR3 covers 14 residues. The CDR3 coding sequence is TGTGCCTGGAGTGTGGGGACGAACACCGGGGAGCTGTTTTTT. As protein: CAWSVGTNTGELFF.

The chain uses TRBV27 and TRBJ2-7; 11 bases line up with TRBD2. The germline gives CDR1 MNHEY, CDR2 SMNVEV (reference sequence). This CDR3 has 15 residues. Losses at the gene ends were 5 bases for V and 3 bases for J; bases not matched to a gene: 6. This chain's CDR3 is CASSDQGLAVYEQYF. DNA of the CDR3: TGTGCCAGCAGTGACCAGGGACTAGCGGTCTACGAGCAGTACTTC.

The chain employs TRBV28 and TRBJ2-5; 11 positions match TRBD2. CDR3 length equals 14 residues. The V gene end was trimmed by 7 bases and the J gene end by 6 bases; junction bases not matched to a gene: 7. Looked up from germline, CDR1 is MDHEN and CDR2 is SYDVKM. CDR3 DNA sequence: TGTGCCAGCACCCGTCCTAGCGGGAGGAAGACCCAGTACTTC. Translating it yields CASTRPSGRKTQYF.

V is TRBV5-1 and J is TRBJ2-3; a possible D gene is TRBD2 (5 bases). V was trimmed by 0 bases and J by 0 bases, leaving 17 bases between them. The CDR3 loop spans 18 amino acids. Germline values: CDR1 SGHRS, CDR2 YFSETQ. CDR3 bases: TGCGCCAGCAGCTTGGGTACTAACGGGGTAACTAGCACAGATACGCAGTATTTT. This sequence encodes CASSLGTNGVTSTDTQYF. The complete variable domain, with remaining parts taken from reference TRBV5-1 and TRBJ2-3, reads KAGVTQTPRYLIKTRGQQVTLSCSPISGHRSVSWYQQTPGQGLQFLFEYFSETQRNKGNFPGRFSGRQFSNSRSEMNVSTLELGDSALYLCASSLGTNGVTSTDTQYFGPGTRLTVL.

Notes on this clone: An end of the junction differs from the germline gene, which may be a read error. The rearrangement uses TRBV5-6 and TRBJ1-1; TRBD1 matches at 7 bases. The CDR3 is 13 residues long. The V gene's germline CDR1 is SGHDT and CDR2 YYEEEE. The DNA of the CDR3 is TGTGCCAGCAGCTTGAGAACAGGGGAGACCCGGGGTTTT. Translating gives CASSLRTGETRGF. The entire variable domain, with the rest obtained from reference TRBV5-6 and TRBJ1-1, is as follows: DAGVTQSPTHLIKTRGQQVTLRCSPKSGHDTVSWYQQALGQGPQFIFQYYEEEERQRGNFPDRFSGHQFPNYSSELNVNALLLGDSALYLCASSLRTGETRGFGQGTRLTVV.

V and J are TRBV4-1 and TRBJ2-5, with 12 nucleotides matching TRBD2. The length of the CDR3 is 17 residues. J lost 2 bases, V lost 0 bases, and 4 bases had no gene match. In germline, CDR1 is MGHRA, CDR2 YSYEKL. This CDR3 reads CASSQDGLAGGQETQYF. For the CDR3, the DNA is TGCGCCAGCAGCCAAGATGGCCTAGCGGGAGGGCAAGAGACCCAGTACTTC.

This clone showed up just once. V is TRBV7-9 and J is TRBJ2-1; the D gene is possibly TRBD2 (5 bases). This CDR3 spans 16 amino acids. V shed 5 bases and J shed 9 bases, with 23 bases lying between them. Germline V gene sequence: CDR1 SEHNR, CDR2 FQNEAQ (reference sequence). CDR3 DNA sequence: TGTGCCAGCAGCCGCATAGGAGCGGACGGTCCCTTTGAGCAGTTCTTC. Amino acids: CASSRIGADGPFEQFF.

This sequence joins TRBV5-1 and TRBJ1-6; 7 bases match TRBD1. V shed 6 bases and J 0 bases; nucleotides not matched to a gene: 3. Germline CDR1 reads SGHRS; CDR2 reads YFSETQ. This CDR3 region has 15 residues. DNA for the CDR3: TGCGCCAGCACCTGGGACAGCTCCTATAATTCACCCCTCCACTTT. This sequence encodes CASTWDSSYNSPLHF.

V usage is TRBV25-1 and J usage is TRBJ2-5; D gene unclear. The germline gives CDR1 MGHDK, CDR2 SYGVNS. The CDR3 contains 14 residues. The germline V and J ends were trimmed by 0 bases and 2 bases, with 7 bases remaining between them. The chain's CDR3 is CASSEYWVQETQYF. Written as DNA, the CDR3 is TGTGCCAGCAGTGAATATTGGGTGCAAGAGACCCAGTACTTC. Complete variable domain (other parts from reference TRBV25-1 and TRBJ2-5): EADIYQTPRYLVIGTGKKITLECSQTMGHDKMYWYQQDPGMELHLIHYSYGVNSTEKGDLSSESTVSRIRTEHFPLTLESARPSHTSQYLCASSEYWVQETQYFGPGTRLLVL.

The DNA for the CDR3 is TGTGCCAGTAGTATGGTGACGGGAATGAGGCAGCCCCAGCATTTT. Protein product: CASSMVTGMRQPQHF. The J gene is TRBJ1-5, the V gene TRBV19; no definite D call. The germline V and J ends were trimmed by 3 bases and 7 bases, with 16 bases remaining between them. Per germline, CDR1 LNHDA and CDR2 SQIVND (reference sequence). The CDR3 is 15 amino acids.

This chain connects TRBV10-3 to TRBJ1-4, with 11 positions matching TRBD1. The germline V gene has CDR1 ENHRY and CDR2 SYGVKD. V lost 4 bases to trimming and J lost 6 bases; unmatched junction nucleotides: 4. The CDR3 contains 15 residues. CDR3 bases: TGTGCCATCAGTGGGACAGGGGGCCGCTATGAAAAACTGTTTTTT. Residues: CAISGTGGRYEKLFF.

J is TRBJ2-2 and V is TRBV11-1; 8 bases match TRBD2. Germline V gene lookup returns CDR1 SGHAT and CDR2 FQDESV (reference sequence). V lost 4 bases, J lost 7 bases, and 8 bases stayed unmatched. This CDR3 region has 15 residues. CDR3 sequence (DNA): TGTGCCAGCAGCTCTCAAAGCGGGAGTGGCGGGGAGCTGTTTTTT. Translating gives CASSSQSGSGGELFF.

The chain uses TRBV3-1 (or the pseudogene TRBV3-2) and TRBJ2-4; 9 bases match TRBD2. The J segment lost 3 bases and the V segment lost 0 bases, leaving 9 bases of the junction unmatched. In germline, CDR1 is LGHDT, CDR2 YNNKEL (reference sequence). There are 18 residues in the CDR3. The CDR3 DNA is TGTGCCAGCAGCCAAGAGCGTCCAGCGGGAGGAAGCAAAAACATTCAGTACTTC. Translation: CASSQERPAGGSKNIQYF.

The V call is TRBV4-1, the J call TRBJ1-2; TRBD1 agrees at 9 bases. The CDR3 contains 15 residues. CDR1 MGHRA and CDR2 YSYEKL come from the germline V gene. V lost 6 bases, J lost 5 bases, and 10 bases stayed unmatched. CDR3 nucleotides: TGCGCCAGCAGGGGACAGGGAACAAAGAGTTATGGCTACACCTTC. Amino acid sequence: CASRGQGTKSYGYTF.

Regarding this clone: A junction boundary mismatches the germline segment, possibly from a read error. This chain links TRBV7-7 with TRBJ2-7, with D unclear. This CDR3 has 15 residues. The germline gives CDR1 SSHAT, CDR2 FNYEAQ (reference sequence). Here the CDR3 reads CASSLGQGPSYEQYF. The CDR3 DNA follows: TGTGCTAGCAGCTTAGGGCAAGGACCGTCCTACGAGCAGTACTTC.

The rearrangement joins TRBV19 to TRBJ1-2, with D uncertain. The germline V gene encodes CDR1 LNHDA and CDR2 SQIVND (reference sequence). Trimming pared 3 bases from V and 4 bases from J, leaving 9 bases between. CDR3 length: 13 residues. CDR3 sequence: CASSMGFSYGYTF. CDR3 DNA: TGTGCCAGTAGTATGGGCTTCTCCTATGGCTACACCTTC. Full variable domain (remainder filled in from reference TRBV19 and TRBJ1-2): DGGITQSPKYLFRKEGQNVTLSCEQNLNHDAMYWYRQDPGQGLRLIYYSQIVNDFQKGDIAEGYSVSREKKESFPLTVTSAQKNPTAFYLCASSMGFSYGYTFGSGTRLTVV.

The rearrangement links TRBV11-1 to TRBJ2-2, with D possibly TRBD1 on 5 matching bases. V dropped 4 bases and J dropped 4 bases, with 10 bases sitting between them. The CDR3 contains 14 residues. Germline V lookup: CDR1 SGHAT, CDR2 FQDESV (reference sequence). The CDR3 DNA reads as TGTGCCAGCAGCTCCCTAGACAGCACCGGGGAGCTGTTTTTT. It encodes CASSSLDSTGELFF. Drawing the rest from reference TRBV11-1 and TRBJ2-2, the complete variable domain is EAEVAQSPRYKITEKSQAVAFWCDPISGHATLYWYRQILGQGPELLVQFQDESVVDDSQLPKDRFSAERLKGVDSTLKIQPAELGDSAMYLCASSSLDSTGELFFGEGSRLTVL.

This rearrangement joins TRBV6-5 to TRBJ2-3; D possibly corresponds to TRBD2 (6 bases). V gave up 7 bases and J gave up 3 bases, with 11 bases separating them. The CDR3 has 13 residues. The germline gives CDR1 MNHEY, CDR2 SVGAGI. The CDR3 DNA reads TGTGCCAGCAATGGAGGGAGGACAGATACGCAGTATTTT. The encoded protein is CASNGGRTDTQYF.